This entry is about one T cell receptor beta chain. Recruitment covered 20 to 25 US areas and drew participants whose ages spanned about 18 to 100 years. What the recovered Cohort 3 donors had was two negative PCRs, clearance, or symptom resolution. Trimming stripped 6 bases from V and 5 bases from J, with 10 bases between. From germline, CDR1 is SGHRS and CDR2 YFSETQ. This CDR3 spans 12 amino acids. In the authors' methods: Quantification of nucleated cells was approximated via reference gene primer amplification. Clones were read by immunoSEQ multiplex PCR, and TCRdb kept only the in-frame ones, dropping some. V, J and clone size were drawn from that table, and D and trimming were deduced from the DNA. The table includes 150,000 to 200,000 clones, around nine tenths detected once. This entry belongs to a study of blood T cell repertoires in COVID-19.

Sample: PBMCs or T cells enriched from blood (not recorded which). The chain employs TRBV5-1 and TRBJ2-3; the D is unclear. The TCR was taken from a woman in her fifties or sixties who had recovered from COVID-19. As DNA, the CDR3 is TGCGCCAGCACCCTCTCCCTAGATACGCAGTATTTT. It yields the protein CASTLSLDTQYF.